One and the same sample provided the 4 T cell receptor beta chains below, sequenced in a study of shared T cell receptors in the human thymus. Profiled with immunoSEQ multiplex PCR; TCRdb holds only in-frame clones, not every one. The sample shows about 380,000 clones, approximately 95% of them seen only once. Input material: thymocytes. These receptors were taken from a human donor.

V is TRBV14 and J is TRBJ1-2; 10 bases match TRBD1. The CDR3 covers 16 residues. The V and J ends lost 1 base and 5 bases, in that order; junction bases with no gene match: 7. Germline CDR1 is SGHDN and CDR2 is FVKESK. CDR3 nucleotides: TGTGCCAGCAGCCAAGTTGCCGGGACAGGGGAATATGGCTACACCTTC. This encodes CASSQVAGTGEYGYTF.

In this sample, this clone turned up once. The chain uses TRBV6-1 and TRBJ1-2; perhaps TRBD1 as D (5 bases). The germline V gene encodes CDR1 MNHNS and CDR2 SASEGT. Between the trimmed V and J ends, which lost 3 bases and 3 bases, there was a span of 17 bases. The CDR3 loop spans 16 amino acids. The CDR3 here is CASSEGGAEGHYGYTF. CDR3 bases: TGTGCCAGCAGTGAGGGGGGTGCAGAGGGCCACTATGGCTACACCTTC.

This clone has a single count. The gene calls are TRBV6-6 and TRBJ2-3; no definite D call. This CDR3 has 16 residues. Germline V gene lookup returns CDR1 MNHNY and CDR2 SVGAGI (reference sequence). V dropped 5 bases and J dropped 0 bases, with 15 bases sitting between them. The CDR3 sequence: CASSGPAMTSTDTQYF. Here the CDR3 DNA reads TGTGCCAGCAGTGGACCAGCGATGACTAGCACAGATACGCAGTATTTT.

The chain recombines TRBV6-4 with TRBJ2-1, with 9 bases lining up with TRBD2. The V and J ends lost 0 bases and 9 bases, in that order; junction bases with no gene match: 9. The CDR3 runs 16 residues. Looked up from germline, CDR1 is MRHNA and CDR2 is SNTAGT. This CDR3 reads CASSDSLAGGLSEQFF. For the CDR3, the DNA is TGTGCCAGCAGTGACTCTTTGGCGGGAGGGCTGAGTGAGCAGTTCTTC.